This passage covers 25 T cell receptor beta chains from one sample sequenced in a study of cytomegalovirus exposure and HLA in healthy donors (dated by TCRdb to 2016 to 2017). Library prep was done by the immunoSEQ multiplex PCR assay. For the multiplex PCR, a mixture combining 60 forward primers for TCR Vbeta segments and 13 reverse primers for TCR Jbeta segments was used. TCRdb mirrors the immuneACCESS table, restricted to in-frame sequences. Some clones are absent from its copies; in checked studies, under half trace to an unresolved V gene, and the reason for the others is unknown. This sample's table contains about 58,000 clones. Clones ranked in the top ten supply about 2.1% of the sample. Sequenced sample: PBMCs. The origin of the receptors is a woman younger than 30 in good health and CMV-seronegative.

The rearrangement joins TRBV5-1 to TRBJ2-4, with D perhaps TRBD1 (5 bases). The CDR3 is 12 residues long. Trimming shortened V by 3 bases and J by 9 bases, and 10 bases separated the two germline ends. The germline V gene encodes CDR1 SGHRS and CDR2 YFSETQ. CDR3 coding DNA: TGCGCCAGCAGCTCGCAGGGTATCATTCAGTACTTC. This translates into CASSSQGIIQYF.

V gene TRBV5-5 combines with J gene TRBJ2-5; 8 bases are a match to TRBD1. CDR3 length: 14 residues. Looked up from germline, CDR1 is SGHKS and CDR2 is YYEKEE (reference sequence). V was pared by 2 bases and J by 8 bases, with 8 bases of the junction left unmatched. CDR3 sequence reads: CASSFTDRGNTQYF. The CDR3 DNA reads as TGTGCCAGCAGCTTCACCGACAGGGGCAATACCCAGTACTTC. The whole variable domain, remainder taken from reference TRBV5-5 and TRBJ2-5, is DAGVTQSPTHLIKTRGQQVTLRCSPISGHKSVSWYQQVLGQGPQFIFQYYEKEERGRGNFPDRFSARQFPNYSSELNVNALLLGDSALYLCASSFTDRGNTQYFGPGTRLLVL.

The rearrangement links TRBV30 to TRBJ2-7; unclear D gene. Trimming removed 0 bases at V and 2 bases at J, with 14 bases between. The CDR3 sequence is 15 residues long. The V gene's germline CDR1 is GTSNPN and CDR2 SVGIG (reference sequence). CDR3 nucleotide sequence: TGTGCCTGGAGTGTATACATTACGCCCGCCTACGAGCAGTACTTC. Its translation: CAWSVYITPAYEQYF.

The V and J genes are TRBV5-1 and TRBJ2-7, with TRBD1 matching 7 bases. V was pared by 4 bases and J by 6 bases, with 13 bases of the junction left unmatched. Germline values: CDR1 SGHRS, CDR2 YFSETQ. This CDR3 spans 15 amino acids. The DNA of the CDR3 is TGCGCCAGCAGCCTGCAGGGGGTAGAATCGGGCGAGCAGTACTTC. Residues: CASSLQGVESGEQYF.

The rearrangement links TRBV5-1 to TRBJ1-2; perhaps TRBD1 as D (6 bases). This CDR3 is built from 12 residues. Germline V lookup: CDR1 SGHRS, CDR2 YFSETQ. Trimming cost V 4 bases and J 5 bases, with 9 bases left between them. The CDR3 here is CASSQDRYGYTF. The CDR3 bases are TGCGCCAGCAGCCAAGACAGGTATGGCTACACCTTC.

The rearrangement joins TRBV4-1 to TRBJ1-2; 10 bases fit TRBD1. This CDR3 is built from 16 residues. The V gene end was trimmed by 1 base and the J gene end by 7 bases; junction bases not matched to a gene: 9. CDR1 is MGHRA and CDR2 is YSYEKL in the germline V gene. The CDR3 DNA reads TGCGCCAGCAGCCAAGCCGGGACAGGGGATCTAGGTGGCTACACCTTC. It codes for CASSQAGTGDLGGYTF.

The chain couples TRBV4-1 to TRBJ1-5; D is ambiguous. V was trimmed by 3 bases and J by 5 bases, leaving 8 bases between them. Germline loops: CDR1 MGHRA, CDR2 YSYEKL. CDR3 length equals 13 residues. The CDR3 protein is CASSQALHQPQHF. The CDR3 DNA reads as TGCGCCAGCAGCCAGGCTTTGCATCAGCCCCAGCATTTT.

The chain uses TRBV30 and TRBJ1-1; the match to TRBD1 covers 10 bases. Looked up from germline, CDR1 is GTSNPN and CDR2 is SVGIG (reference sequence). CDR3 size: 13 residues. V gave up 2 bases and J gave up 8 bases; unmatched junction bases: 5. CDR3: CAWSKDRGQEAFF. CDR3 sequence (DNA): TGTGCCTGGAGTAAAGACAGGGGGCAAGAAGCTTTCTTT.

The V and J genes are TRBV2 and TRBJ1-5; D gene ambiguous. The V gene's germline CDR1 is SNHLY and CDR2 FYNNEI. The V and J ends lost 3 bases and 2 bases respectively, with 8 bases between them. The CDR3 runs 14 residues. CDR3 DNA sequence: TGTGCCAGCAGTGATCAGAGGGGCAATCAGCCCCAGCATTTT. It is translated as CASSDQRGNQPQHF.

This chain uses TRBV4-2 with TRBJ2-7; maybe TRBD1 (6 bases). Trimming stripped 0 bases from V and 2 bases from J, with 14 bases between. CDR3 size: 16 residues. Per the germline V gene, CDR1 is LGHNA and CDR2 is YNFKEQ. The CDR3 protein is CASSQEVTGNAYEQYF. Written as DNA, the CDR3 is TGTGCCAGCAGCCAAGAGGTAACAGGGAACGCCTACGAGCAGTACTTC.

The chain recombines TRBV19 with TRBJ1-4; 8 positions match TRBD1. This CDR3 spans 14 amino acids. Losses at the gene ends were 3 bases for V and 11 bases for J; bases not matched to a gene: 8. CDR1 is LNHDA, CDR2 SQIVND, per germline (reference sequence). The CDR3 loop reads CASSIDRGFDKLFF. The CDR3 bases are TGTGCCAGTAGTATTGACAGGGGATTTGACAAACTGTTTTTT.

This chain uses TRBV5-1 with TRBJ2-3; 7 bases align to TRBD2. Trimming took 0 bases from V and 0 from J; bases not matched to a gene: 13. Per the germline V gene, CDR1 is SGHRS and CDR2 is YFSETQ. This CDR3 comprises 19 residues. CDR3 loop: CASSLAVNGGSRSTDTQYF. The CDR3 region has the DNA TGCGCCAGCAGCTTGGCCGTTAACGGGGGGTCCCGTAGCACAGATACGCAGTATTTT.

This sequence joins TRBV28 and TRBJ2-7, with D perhaps TRBD1 (6 bases). The germline V gene encodes CDR1 MDHEN and CDR2 SYDVKM. Trimming shortened V by 3 bases and J by 0 bases, and 9 bases separated the two germline ends. CDR3 length: 14 amino acids. The CDR3 DNA follows: TGTGCCAGCAGTTTGACAGGTACCTCCTACGAGCAGTACTTC. Translating gives CASSLTGTSYEQYF.

The DNA for the CDR3 is TGTGCCAGCAGTTCGACAGGGGGGACCTACGAGCAGTACTTC. Encoded protein: CASSSTGGTYEQYF. The rearrangement joins TRBV28 to TRBJ2-7, with 9 positions matching TRBD1. The V segment lost 4 bases and the J segment 2 bases; nucleotides outside the gene matches: 3. Germline CDR1 is MDHEN and CDR2 is SYDVKM. The CDR3 is 14 amino acids.

The V and J genes are TRBV2 and TRBJ1-1, with D unresolved. V lost 5 bases and J lost 5, with 15 bases in between. The germline CDR1 and CDR2 sequences are SNHLY and FYNNEI. CDR3 length equals 14 residues. The CDR3 bases are TGTGCCAGCAGTATCAACCCGGGAAGGACTGAAGCTTTCTTT. Amino acid sequence: CASSINPGRTEAFF.

The rearrangement joins TRBV5-1 to TRBJ1-1; D is unclear. The germline V and J ends were trimmed by 4 bases and 1 base, with 14 bases remaining between them. Germline CDR1 and CDR2: SGHRS and YFSETQ. The CDR3 spans 15 residues. The CDR3 DNA reads as TGCGCCAGCAGCCCCCAAATTGGGCGGAACACTGAAGCTTTCTTT. It specifies CASSPQIGRNTEAFF.

A note on this clone: Within the sample, other DNA sequences also encode this same CDR3. This chain links TRBV6-5 with TRBJ1-2; D perhaps matches TRBD1 (5 bases). Per germline, CDR1 MNHEY and CDR2 SVGAGI. V lost 2 bases and J lost 7, with 17 bases in between. The CDR3 sequence is 15 residues long. The CDR3 protein is CASSYGAGVVRGYTF. The CDR3, as DNA: TGTGCCAGCAGTTACGGGGCAGGAGTCGTCCGTGGCTACACCTTC.

The chain joins TRBV7-6 to TRBJ2-7; D is undetermined. Between the trimmed V and J ends, which lost 1 base and 2 bases, there was a span of 9 bases. The CDR3 length is 14 residues. The germline gives CDR1 SGHVS, CDR2 FNYEAQ. CDR3 sequence (DNA): TGTGCCAGCAGCTTAGAACAGAACGCCTACGAGCAGTACTTC. It is translated as CASSLEQNAYEQYF.

The chain combines TRBV5-1 with TRBJ2-1; 7 nucleotides line up with TRBD1. Germline V gene data show CDR1 as SGHRS and CDR2 as YFSETQ. V dropped 0 bases and J dropped 5; count of bases not matched to a gene: 5. The length of the CDR3 is 15 residues. This CDR3 is CASSLAGTANNEQFF. CDR3 sequence (DNA): TGCGCCAGCAGCTTGGCCGGGACAGCCAACAATGAGCAGTTCTTC. Using reference TRBV5-1 and TRBJ2-1 for the parts outside the CDR3, the full variable domain is KAGVTQTPRYLIKTRGQQVTLSCSPISGHRSVSWYQQTPGQGLQFLFEYFSETQRNKGNFPGRFSGRQFSNSRSEMNVSTLELGDSALYLCASSLAGTANNEQFFGPGTRLTVL.

The CDR3, as DNA: TGTGCCAGCAGTCTTCCGACAGGTGAAGCTTTCTTT. It yields the protein CASSLPTGEAFF. V is TRBV6-6 and J is TRBJ1-1; D might be TRBD1 (6 bases). This CDR3 has 12 amino acids. Trimming pared 5 bases from V and 7 bases from J, leaving 11 bases between. Germline V gene sequence: CDR1 MNHNY, CDR2 SVGAGI (reference sequence).

This chain links TRBV11-2 with TRBJ1-3; tentatively, D is TRBD1 (5 bases). Per the germline V gene, CDR1 is SGHAT and CDR2 is FQNNGV. CDR3 length: 15 amino acids. The V end lost 2 bases, the J end lost 1 base, and 9 bases lay between the germline ends. CDR3 residues: CASSLWGGSGNTIYF. The DNA of the CDR3 is TGTGCCAGCAGCTTATGGGGGGGATCTGGAAACACCATATATTTT.

The chain combines TRBV5-1 with TRBJ2-7; tentative D call: TRBD2 (5 bases). From germline, CDR1 is SGHRS and CDR2 YFSETQ. This CDR3 region has 15 residues. The ends were cut back, 0 bases at V and 0 bases at J, with 10 bases in the middle. The CDR3 loop reads CASSLAAGSSYEQYF. Here the CDR3 DNA reads TGCGCCAGCAGCTTGGCCGCTGGGAGCTCCTACGAGCAGTACTTC.

The chain links TRBV30 to TRBJ2-5; TRBD2 might be the D (5 bases). This CDR3 has 12 amino acids. The V end was cut by 3 bases, the J end by 5 bases, with 10 bases between. Germline CDR1 reads GTSNPN; CDR2 reads SVGIG (reference sequence). The CDR3 protein is CAWRGSVETQYF. The CDR3 DNA reads as TGTGCCTGGAGGGGTAGCGTGGAGACCCAGTACTTC. The variable domain in full, with the rest retrieved from reference TRBV30 and TRBJ2-5, is SQTIHQWPATLVQPVGSPLSLECTVEGTSNPNLYWYRQAAGRGLQLLFYSVGIGQISSEVPQNLSASRPQDRQFILSSKKLLLSDSGFYLCAWRGSVETQYFGPGTRLLVL.

V usage is TRBV4-1 and J usage is TRBJ2-1, with D tentatively TRBD1 (5 bases). Germline CDR1 reads MGHRA; CDR2 reads YSYEKL. The V end lost 2 bases, the J end lost 0 bases, and 11 bases lay between the germline ends. This CDR3 has 16 residues. Here the CDR3 DNA reads TGCGCCAGCAGCCAACTGGACATCCTCTCCTACAATGAGCAGTTCTTC. Translating gives CASSQLDILSYNEQFF.

In nucleotides, the CDR3 is TGTGCCAGCAGCTACCGCCCGGGACAGGGCTTGGGGACCTTC. This codes for CASSYRPGQGLGTF. The chain links TRBV5-6 to TRBJ1-2, with 9 nucleotides matching TRBD1. Germline V lookup: CDR1 SGHDT, CDR2 YYEEEE. The CDR3 is 14 residues long. With 3 bases clipped from V and 14 bases from J, the junction kept 14 bases outside the gene matches.